This T cell receptor beta chain is from a study of human T cells and chemical hapten exposure. Study-wide findings and caveats: Counts of TCRs expanded at PT1 correlated positively with patch test score.

MiXCR, run by TCRdb on the RACE reads, gives a single entry per CDR3 protein. The table includes 300,000 to 350,000 distinct CDR3 sequences, approximately 6.3% detected once. This clonotype was seen many times. Its specificity is not known. This CDR3 has 14 amino acids. In germline, CDR1 is KGHDR, CDR2 SFDVKD. The V gene lost 7 bases and the J gene lost 1 base, with 11 bases spanning the gap. Indicated time point: patch test 1, 2 weeks after DPC sensitization. Indicated treatment: therapeutic diphenylcyclopropenone sensitization with weekly scalp DPC. The gene calls are TRBV24-1 and TRBJ2-3, with a possible D match to TRBD1 (5 bases). This TCR was recovered from a young woman with alopecia areata. Some clones in this sample may be carry-over from other donors' samples. The sequenced sample was whole blood, obtained in connection with sensitization to the hapten diphenylcyclopropenone (DPC). The CDR3 spells CATSLTTGTDTQYF. The CDR3 DNA reads as TGTGCCACCAGCTTAACGACAGGCACAGATACGCAGTATTTT.